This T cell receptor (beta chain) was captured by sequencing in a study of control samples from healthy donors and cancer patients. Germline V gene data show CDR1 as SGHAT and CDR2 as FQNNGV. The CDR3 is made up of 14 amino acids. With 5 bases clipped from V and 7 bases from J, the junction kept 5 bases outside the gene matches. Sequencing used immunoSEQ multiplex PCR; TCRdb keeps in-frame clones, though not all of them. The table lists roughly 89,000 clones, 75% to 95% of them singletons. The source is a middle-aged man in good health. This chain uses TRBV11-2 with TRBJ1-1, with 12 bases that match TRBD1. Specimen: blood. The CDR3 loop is CASSRGTGGYEAFF. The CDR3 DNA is TGTGCCAGCAGCAGAGGGACAGGGGGCTATGAAGCTTTCTTT.